This passage covers 5 T cell receptor beta chains from one sample sequenced in a study of CD8 T cells in ankylosing spondylitis (dated by TCRdb to the late 2010s). Library method: 5' RACE. Sequencer: Illumina HiSeq 2500. TCRdb reprocessing: public reads trimmed at Q25 with fastp, clones called with MiXCR, in-frame beta chains kept. Rows matching on CDR3 protein sequence are summarized as one entry with the most common DNA and genes. The sample table holds 40,000 to 55,000 distinct CDR3 sequences, of which 7.4% were seen once. The ten largest clonotypes hold 8% to 9.5% of the sample. Sequenced: blood, either unsorted or a sorted T cell fraction (not recorded which). These receptors were obtained from a female donor with ankylosing spondylitis or in good health (not recorded which).

Many counts were recorded for this clonotype. The chain carries TRBV5-1 and TRBJ2-3, with D unresolved. Germline CDR1 SGHRS, CDR2 YFSETQ. The CDR3 is 13 amino acids. Trimming pared 5 bases from V and 2 bases from J, leaving 9 bases between. This CDR3 is CASSLTLTDTQYF. Written as DNA, the CDR3 is TGCGCCAGCAGTCTCACCCTCACAGATACGCAGTATTTT.

This sequence joins TRBV7-9 and TRBJ2-1; a possible D gene is TRBD2 (5 bases). V lost 1 base and J lost 5, with 15 bases in between. Germline CDR1 SEHNR, CDR2 FQNEAQ (reference sequence). The CDR3 is 16 amino acids. The CDR3 sequence: CASSLGQRGSNNEQFF. The DNA of the CDR3 is TGTGCCAGCAGCTTAGGTCAGCGAGGGAGCAACAATGAGCAGTTCTTC. Looking up the rest from reference TRBV7-9 and TRBJ2-1 gives the full variable domain: DTGVSQNPRHKITKRGQNVTFRCDPISEHNRLYWYRQTLGQGPEFLTYFQNEAQLEKSRLLSDRFSAERPKGSFSTLEIQRTEQGDSAMYLCASSLGQRGSNNEQFFGPGTRLTVL.

The sample holds many counts of this clonotype. This rearrangement joins TRBV12-3 or TRBV12-4 to TRBJ1-1; 9 nucleotides line up with TRBD1. The CDR3 covers 18 residues. V trimming: 7 bases; J trimming: 5 bases; junction bases outside the gene matches: 20. CDR3 coding DNA: TGTGCCAGCACCAAGACCGGGACAGGGTTAGTTCGATGGACTGAAGCTTTCTTT. As protein: CASTKTGTGLVRWTEAFF.

This rearrangement joins TRBV7-2 to TRBJ1-1, with D unresolved. Trimming stripped 3 bases from V and 3 bases from J, with 14 bases between. This CDR3 comprises 15 residues. Per the germline V gene, CDR1 is SGHTA and CDR2 is FQGNSA. The CDR3 nucleotides are TGTGCCAGCAGCTTTTCTGGGAGGGCGTACACTGAAGCTTTCTTT. Encoded protein: CASSFSGRAYTEAFF.

The sample holds many counts of this clonotype. The V gene is TRBV27, the J gene TRBJ2-2, with D perhaps matching TRBD1 (6 bases). The germline gives CDR1 MNHEY, CDR2 SMNVEV (reference sequence). With 2 bases removed from V and 3 bases from J, the gap between germline ends came to 10 bases. The CDR3 contains 15 residues. The CDR3 is CASSLGQIHTGELFF. Here the CDR3 DNA reads TGTGCCAGCAGTTTAGGACAGATACACACCGGGGAGCTGTTTTTT.